One sample yielded the 23 T cell receptor beta chains listed below, sequenced in a study of T-cell memory formation after mild COVID-19. MiXCR, applied by TCRdb to the 5' RACE reads, yields one record per CDR3 protein. The data show over 150,000 distinct CDR3 sequences, 10% to 15% seen once. Sequenced input: PBMCs or a T cell subset sorted from them (not recorded which). The receptor set was obtained from a man younger than 35 who had mild COVID-19 (a few samples of this study predate the infection). Cell type and time point are not known.

The chain uses TRBV20-1 and TRBJ2-3, with TRBD2 matching 8 bases. V lost 1 base to trimming and J lost 5 bases; unmatched junction nucleotides: 8. Per the germline V gene, CDR1 is DFQATT and CDR2 is SNEGSKA (reference sequence). This CDR3 has 15 residues. CDR3 region: CSARVLGRAGDTQYF. The CDR3, as DNA: TGCAGTGCTAGAGTTCTCGGGAGGGCAGGAGATACGCAGTATTTT.

This clonotype was observed at least ten times. The J gene is TRBJ2-5, the V gene TRBV7-9; 8 bases fit TRBD1. CDR3 length: 17 residues. Germline loops: CDR1 SEHNR, CDR2 FQNEAQ (reference sequence). The V and J ends lost 4 bases and 5 bases, in that order; junction bases with no gene match: 15. CDR3 loop: CASSSPDHGQGDETQYF. The CDR3 coding sequence is TGTGCCAGCAGCTCCCCCGACCACGGACAGGGAGACGAGACCCAGTACTTC.

This clonotype showed up just a few times. The V and J genes are TRBV5-1 and TRBJ1-6; the match to TRBD1 covers 7 bases. Germline V gene sequence: CDR1 SGHRS, CDR2 YFSETQ. V was clipped by 3 bases and J by 9 bases; unmatched bases: 6. The CDR3 is 14 residues long. The DNA of the CDR3 is TGCGCCAGCAGCTCCGGGACAGCGGGTTCACCCCTCCACTTT. Translated: CASSSGTAGSPLHF.

V usage is TRBV4-2 and J usage is TRBJ2-2; 9 bases map to TRBD1. Germline-derived CDR1 and CDR2 are LGHNA and YNFKEQ. Trimming removed 2 bases from V and 3 bases from J; junction bases left unmatched: 7. This CDR3 contains 17 residues. This chain's CDR3 is CASSQRGQGIDTGELFF. CDR3 sequence (DNA): TGTGCCAGCAGCCAAAGGGGACAGGGCATCGACACCGGGGAGCTGTTTTTT.

Only a few counts were recorded for this clonotype. The genes are TRBV7-2 and TRBJ1-1, with no clear D. Deletions cut 5 bases from V and 11 bases from J, with 21 bases between. Per germline, CDR1 SGHTA and CDR2 FQGNSA. This CDR3 comprises 14 residues. DNA for the CDR3: TGTGCCAGCAGCCCCGGGCCAGGTCCAGAAGGGGCTTTCTTT. Translating gives CASSPGPGPEGAFF.

This clonotype was observed a handful of times. The CDR3, as DNA: TGTGCCAGCTCACCGCCGGGTCCGGGGACTGAAGCTTTCTTT. Translating gives CASSPPGPGTEAFF. The chain carries TRBV18 and TRBJ1-1, with no clear D. CDR1 is KGHSH and CDR2 is LQKENI in the germline V gene. This CDR3 spans 14 amino acids. Between the trimmed V and J ends, which lost 3 bases and 5 bases, there was a span of 13 bases.

Many counts were recorded for this clonotype. V is TRBV6-5 and J is TRBJ1-5; D unresolved. Germline V lookup: CDR1 MNHEY, CDR2 SVGAGI. V lost 2 bases and J 8 bases, leaving 16 bases between the germline ends. This CDR3 has 15 residues. The CDR3 sequence: CASSYGPPSLEPQHF. The CDR3 DNA reads TGTGCCAGCAGTTACGGGCCCCCTAGCCTCGAGCCCCAGCATTTT.

The V call is TRBV28, the J call TRBJ1-3; the D gene is possibly TRBD1 (6 bases). The CDR3 has 16 residues. Deletions cut 4 bases from V and 0 bases from J, with 13 bases between. Germline V CDR1 and CDR2: MDHEN, SYDVKM. CDR3 protein: CASSSPGEYSGNTIYF. The CDR3 DNA sequence: TGTGCCAGCAGTTCGCCAGGGGAGTACTCTGGAAACACCATATATTTT.

This clonotype was seen only a few times. V and J are TRBV7-2 and TRBJ1-1, with D perhaps matching TRBD1 (5 bases). CDR1 is SGHTA and CDR2 is FQGNSA in the germline V gene. This CDR3 spans 15 amino acids. Trimming pared 5 bases from V and 2 bases from J, leaving 15 bases between. CDR3 nucleotides: TGTGCCAGCAGCGTTGGAATTGACAGAAACACTGAAGCTTTCTTT. Amino acids: CASSVGIDRNTEAFF.

This clonotype came up a few times. The V call is TRBV10-1, the J call TRBJ2-2; TRBD1 might be the D (6 bases). Germline values: CDR1 WNHNN, CDR2 SYGVQD (reference sequence). Trimming stripped 5 bases from V and 4 bases from J, with 14 bases between. The CDR3 runs to 15 residues. DNA of the CDR3: TGCGCCAGCAGTCCAACAGGGTCGGGCACCGGGGAGCTGTTTTTT. Amino acids: CASSPTGSGTGELFF.

This clonotype was found a few times. The chain links TRBV4-2 to TRBJ2-7; 7 bases map to TRBD1. The ends lost 1 base at V and 1 base at J; junction bases unmatched: 10. CDR1 and CDR2 from the germline V gene are LGHNA and YNFKEQ. The CDR3 spans 17 residues. In DNA form, the CDR3 reads TGTGCCAGCAGCCAAGTAGGCAGGACAGGTGTTTCCTACGAGCAGTACTTC. This translates into CASSQVGRTGVSYEQYF.

This clonotype was counted a few times. This sequence joins TRBV6-1 and TRBJ2-7; maybe TRBD1 (6 bases). The CDR3 is 13 residues long. Germline V gene sequence: CDR1 MNHNS, CDR2 SASEGT. Trimming cost V 4 bases and J 7 bases, with 14 bases left between them. CDR3: CASSVTGKWEQYF. The CDR3, as DNA: TGTGCCAGCAGTGTTACAGGGAAGTGGGAGCAGTACTTC.

There are a few counts of this clonotype. This chain connects TRBV7-2 to TRBJ2-3; D tentatively reads TRBD1 or TRBD2 (5 bases each). The germline CDR1 and CDR2 sequences are SGHTA and FQGNSA. The CDR3 contains 15 residues. V lost 1 base to trimming and J lost 0 bases, with 8 bases between them. CDR3 loop: CASSLDRTSTDTQYF. CDR3 DNA: TGTGCCAGCAGCTTAGACAGGACTAGCACAGATACGCAGTATTTT.

This clonotype showed up just a few times. The chain combines TRBV6-6 with TRBJ1-2, with 7 bases lining up with TRBD1. Germline CDR1 MNHNY, CDR2 SVGAGI (reference sequence). V lost 2 bases, J lost 8 bases, and 11 bases stayed unmatched. This CDR3 spans 15 amino acids. The CDR3 loop reads CASSYNQGTGDGYTF. CDR3 nucleotide sequence: TGTGCCAGCAGTTACAACCAGGGTACAGGGGACGGCTACACCTTC.

The sample holds one count of this clonotype. The chain's CDR3 is CASSISSGVSTDTQYF. CDR3 bases: TGTGCCAGTAGTATATCTAGCGGGGTTAGCACAGATACGCAGTATTTT. The gene calls are TRBV19 and TRBJ2-3, with 9 bases that match TRBD2. Germline CDR1 and CDR2: LNHDA and SQIVND (reference sequence). This CDR3 is built from 16 residues. Trimming cost V 2 bases and J 0 bases; bases outside gene matches: 3.

This chain links TRBV15 with TRBJ1-5, with D possibly matching TRBD1 (5 bases). The V end was cut by 0 bases, the J end by 2 bases, with 8 bases between. CDR1 is LNHNV and CDR2 is YYDKDF in the germline V gene (reference sequence). The CDR3 spans 15 residues. CDR3 nucleotide sequence: TGTGCCACCAGCAGAGACAGGGCTGGCAATCAGCCCCAGCATTTT. Residues: CATSRDRAGNQPQHF.

CDR3 bases: TGTGCCAGTAGCAGAGGCGCGGGGGGTTTTAATGAGCAGTTCTTC. Translated, it gives CASSRGAGGFNEQFF. The rearrangement links TRBV19 to TRBJ2-1; 8 bases match TRBD2. The CDR3 consists of 15 residues. Per the germline V gene, CDR1 is LNHDA and CDR2 is SQIVND (reference sequence). The junction had 11 bases not matched to a gene; V was cut back by 6 bases and J by 7 bases. The full variable domain, completed using reference TRBV19 and TRBJ2-1, is DGGITQSPKYLFRKEGQNVTLSCEQNLNHDAMYWYRQDPGQGLRLIYYSQIVNDFQKGDIAEGYSVSREKKESFPLTVTSAQKNPTAFYLCASSRGAGGFNEQFFGPGTRLTVL.

This clonotype was counted ten times or more. The V and J genes are TRBV7-2 and TRBJ1-5, with D perhaps TRBD1 (5 bases). Germline CDR1 SGHTA, CDR2 FQGNSA. V lost 6 bases to trimming and J lost 5 bases, with 11 bases between them. The CDR3 totals 13 residues. CDR3 amino acids: CASSFSGHQPQHF. The CDR3 region has the DNA TGTGCCAGCAGTTTCTCGGGACATCAGCCCCAGCATTTT.

In its sample, this clonotype was seen a few times. The chain combines TRBV7-2 with TRBJ2-1; maybe TRBD2 (6 bases). Germline loops: CDR1 SGHTA, CDR2 FQGNSA. V was clipped by 3 bases and J by 3 bases, with 12 bases between them. The CDR3 spans 15 residues. CDR3 DNA: TGTGCCAGCAGCTTGGATAGCGGCCGCTACAATGAGCAGTTCTTC. Translated, it gives CASSLDSGRYNEQFF.

V and J are TRBV5-1 and TRBJ2-3, with 12 bases fitting TRBD2. Germline loops: CDR1 SGHRS, CDR2 YFSETQ. The CDR3 totals 16 residues. V lost 6 bases, J lost 4 bases, and 9 bases stayed unmatched. CDR3 loop: CASNPSGGALADTQYF. The CDR3 coding sequence is TGCGCCAGCAACCCTAGCGGGGGGGCTTTAGCAGATACGCAGTATTTT.

The chain employs TRBV4-3 and TRBJ2-1, with 8 bases identical to TRBD1. Germline CDR1 and CDR2: LGHNA and YSLEER. The CDR3 covers 18 residues. J gave up 8 bases and V 3 bases, and 18 bases lay outside the gene matches. CDR3 DNA sequence: TGCGCCAGCAGCCAGTCGAGCTACCGGGACAGGTGGGTTCATGAGCAGTTCTTC. It is translated as CASSQSSYRDRWVHEQFF.

V gene TRBV10-3 combines with J gene TRBJ2-2, with D uncertain. This CDR3 spans 13 amino acids. Germline CDR1 ENHRY, CDR2 SYGVKD. V dropped 3 bases and J dropped 6 bases, with 8 bases sitting between them. The CDR3 sequence is CAISEREAGELFF. In DNA, the CDR3 is TGTGCCATCAGTGAACGAGAGGCCGGGGAGCTGTTTTTT.

The chain employs TRBV4-3 and TRBJ1-2; the D is unclear. Germline CDR1 is LGHNA and CDR2 is YSLEER. This CDR3 is 14 amino acids long. The V end lost 3 bases, the J end lost 7 bases, and 15 bases lay between the germline ends. CDR3 loop: CASSHTPRPSGYTF. The DNA for the CDR3 is TGCGCCAGCAGCCATACGCCGAGACCGTCTGGCTACACCTTC.